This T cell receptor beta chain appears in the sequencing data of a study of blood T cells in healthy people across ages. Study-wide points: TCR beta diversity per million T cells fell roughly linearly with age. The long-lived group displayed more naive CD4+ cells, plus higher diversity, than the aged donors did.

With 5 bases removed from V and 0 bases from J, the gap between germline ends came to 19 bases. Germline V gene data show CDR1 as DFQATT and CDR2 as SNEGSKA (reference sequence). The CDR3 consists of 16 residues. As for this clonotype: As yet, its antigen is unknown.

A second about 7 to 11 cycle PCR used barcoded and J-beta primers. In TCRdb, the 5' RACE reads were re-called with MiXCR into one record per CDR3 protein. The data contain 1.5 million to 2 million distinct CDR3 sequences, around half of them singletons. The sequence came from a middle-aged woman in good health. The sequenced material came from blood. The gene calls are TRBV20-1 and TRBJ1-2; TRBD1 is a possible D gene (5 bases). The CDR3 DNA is TGCAGTGCTTTCAACTCCGGGACGGCGACTAACTATGGCTACACCTTC. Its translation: CSAFNSGTATNYGYTF.